One T cell receptor (beta chain) is described in this entry. Which antigen it targets is not known. The input lacks base qualities; no much larger clone sits a single base away. This entry comes from a study of blood T cell repertoires in COVID-19 (dated by TCRdb to between 2020 and 2021). The study in broad terms: Samples from collaborators originated in the United States, Italy and Spain and spanned both the acute and convalescent phases of COVID-19. Where available, HLA class I and class II types were obtained from metadata supplied by the sample provider rather than from assay-based typing. The repertoires were made available in a free public database intended to serve as a resource for research on the immune response to SARS-CoV-2. The samples were drawn from the first 160 participants of the ongoing ImmuneRACE study and from 1,200 or so subjects provided by 6 global collaborators. The material from the prospective study consisted of cDNA or gDNA derived from T cells, B-cell-depleted T cells, or PBMCs. Subjects who had been exposed to COVID-19, were actively infected with it, or had recovered from it provided the deeply sampled blood TCRbeta repertoires that made up the dataset. A de-identified subject ID, COVID-19 status, age in years and sex were almost always included in the sample metadata.

The CDR3 runs 13 amino acids, cysteine and phenylalanine included. Left in the record is the CDR3 DNA by itself, 39 bases read in frame from the first base. Between the V and J ends, shortened by 2 bases and 8 bases respectively, the junction contains 9 bases. The CDR1 and CDR2 encoded by the germline V gene are SGHTA and FQGNSA. At one collaborating source in Seattle, patients were enrolled during active infection and were followed longitudinally through the course of disease. The collaborating institutions used their own protocols to collect whole blood in K2EDTA tubes. For TCRbeta analysis, collaborators shipped samples as frozen whole blood, isolated PBMCs, or DNA extracted from either of those sample types. Here is what the overall study found, with its caveats: The amount of clinical and demographic metadata varied by source and participant and was provided uncurated.

TCRbeta CDR3 regions were amplified from genomic DNA using the immunoSEQ Assay, a bias-controlled multiplex PCR. Per the source publication's procedure: The number of nucleated cells in each sample was estimated from the amplification of reference gene primers within the assay. To quantify the absolute abundance of each unique TCRbeta CDR3 rearrangement, sequence reads were collapsed and filtered. For each sample, productive Simpson clonality was calculated by taking the square root of Simpson's diversity index across productive rearrangements. TCRdb retrieved this table from immuneACCESS and kept in-frame rearrangements only. Not all clones are present; in checked studies, unresolved V genes account for under half, and no reason is known for the remainder. D and trimming were read from the DNA, whereas the V and J calls and clone size are those reported in that table. Counted in this sample were 150,000 or so clones; around 91% of them appeared once. The ten most abundant clones make up 13% of the sample.

The receptor's source is a man younger than 35 with COVID-19, enrolled during active disease. The sequencing sample was made of peripheral blood. The rearrangement combines TRBV7-2 with TRBJ2-2, with the D segment identity uncertain. The sequenced DNA is TGTGCCAGCAGCTTATATCTTTCTGGGGAGCTGTTTTTT. This is translated as CASSLYLSGELFF. Joined to the reference TRBV7-2 and TRBJ2-2 proteins, this CDR3 gives the full variable domain: GAGVSQSPSNKVTEKGKDVELRCDPISGHTALYWYRQSLGQGLEFLIYFQGNSAPDKSGLPSDRFSAERTGGSVSTLTIQRTQQEDSAVYLCASSLYLSGELFFGEGSRLTVL.